The sequence of this T cell receptor beta chain was determined in a study of tumor-infiltrating lymphocytes in oesophageal squamous cell carcinoma. TCRdb independently ran MiXCR on the PCR reads; one entry per CDR3 protein. The sample carries 10,000 or so distinct CDR3 sequences, 50% to 75% recorded once. The CDR3 totals 12 residues. The germline V and J ends were trimmed by 1 base and 10 bases, with 10 bases remaining between them. Germline assignment: CDR1 LNHDA and CDR2 SQIVND (reference sequence). By frequency in the sample, this clonotype is medium-sized. The chain couples TRBV19 to TRBJ1-1, with D unclear. Material: esophageal tumor tissue. This receptor was taken from a female donor with esophageal squamous cell carcinoma. The CDR3 DNA reads TGTGCCAGTAGTATAGGGGTGGGAAGAGCTTTCTTT. Its protein is CASSIGVGRAFF.